The T cell receptor beta chain under discussion was sequenced for a study of cytomegalovirus exposure and HLA in healthy donors. The data were produced by immunoSEQ multiplex PCR, yet TCRdb's version contains in-frame clones alone and is incomplete. Of approximately 170,000 clones detected, roughly 84% appear once; the ten largest clones hold approximately 10%. The germline V gene encodes CDR1 SGHKS and CDR2 YYEKEE (reference sequence). Trimming pared 1 base from V and 0 bases from J, leaving 7 bases between. The CDR3 covers 14 residues. In its sample, this clone was seen once. The V and J genes are TRBV5-5 and TRBJ1-1; the D is unclear. This clonotype was sampled from a man under 40 in good health and CMV-seropositive. Sequenced material: PBMCs. CDR3 in amino acids: CASSLFRMNTEAFF. The CDR3 DNA reads as TGTGCCAGCAGCTTGTTCAGGATGAACACTGAAGCTTTCTTT.